Below, 30 T cell receptor beta chains from the same sample are listed, as sequenced in a study of T cells in Graves' hyperthyroidism and ophthalmopathy. RNA transcripts served as the template for amplifying TCR beta CDR3 regions. First-round RT-PCR targeting the TCR CDR3 was performed with the HTBI primer set. TCRdb ran MiXCR on the multiplex PCR reads and lists one entry per CDR3 protein. The sample consists of roughly 380,000 distinct CDR3 sequences, approximately 15% of them appearing once. Specimen: blood. The receptors were gathered from a woman aged 18-30 years with Graves' hyperthyroidism.

This clonotype was counted ten times or more. The chain carries TRBV12-3 or TRBV12-4 and TRBJ1-2; D not certain. This CDR3 is 14 amino acids long. The ends were cut back, 4 bases at V and 1 base at J, with 10 bases in the middle. The CDR3 region has the DNA TGTGCCAGCAGTTCGGGCACCTTTAACTATGGCTACACCTTC. This sequence encodes CASSSGTFNYGYTF.

The chain has TRBV28 and TRBJ2-3; D tentatively reads TRBD1 or TRBD2 (5 bases each). CDR3 length: 16 amino acids. Trimming removed 2 bases from V and 2 bases from J, with 14 bases in between. Per the germline V gene, CDR1 is MDHEN and CDR2 is SYDVKM. In DNA, the CDR3 is TGTGCCAGCAGTTTAGTACGGGACGGGGCCACAGATACGCAGTATTTT. This encodes CASSLVRDGATDTQYF.

This clonotype appeared many times. The rearrangement links TRBV20-1 to TRBJ1-5; perhaps TRBD1 as D (5 bases). CDR1 is DFQATT and CDR2 is SNEGSKA in the germline V gene (reference sequence). The CDR3 is made up of 16 amino acids. Trimming took off 2 bases at V and 2 bases at J, with 16 bases between the two ends. The CDR3 DNA is TGCAGTGCTAGATTTTACATGGGGGAGGGCAATCAGCCCCAGCATTTT. It specifies CSARFYMGEGNQPQHF.

This chain connects TRBV2 to TRBJ2-1; 7 nucleotides match TRBD2. The germline V gene encodes CDR1 SNHLY and CDR2 FYNNEI. V lost 6 bases and J lost 7; bases outside the gene matches: 18. The CDR3 extends over 17 amino acids. The CDR3 DNA reads as TGTGCCAGCAGCAAACAAATGAGGACGCTCGGGAGGAATGAGCAGTTCTTC. Residues: CASSKQMRTLGRNEQFF.

This clonotype was detected only a few times. The chain uses TRBV7-8 and TRBJ2-1; no clear D. This CDR3 has 16 residues. Germline lookup yields CDR1 SGHVS and CDR2 FQNEAQ. V was clipped by 5 bases and J by 3 bases, with 17 bases between them. In DNA, the CDR3 is TGTGCCAGCAGCCCGTATCGGGCGGTTAACTACAATGAGCAGTTCTTC. As protein: CASSPYRAVNYNEQFF.

This clonotype has at least ten counts. The genes are TRBV20-1 and TRBJ2-2; D might be TRBD1 or TRBD2, each matching 5 bases. Trimming pared 0 bases from V and 4 bases from J, leaving 15 bases between. Germline V gene data show CDR1 as DFQATT and CDR2 as SNEGSKA (reference sequence). This CDR3 contains 16 residues. CDR3 in amino acids: CSARDGSWGPTGELFF. The CDR3 DNA reads as TGCAGTGCTAGAGATGGGAGTTGGGGCCCCACCGGGGAGCTGTTTTTT.

This clonotype was detected ten times or more. The chain employs TRBV30 and TRBJ2-3, with D possibly called TRBD1 or TRBD2 (6 bases each). Per germline, CDR1 GTSNPN and CDR2 SVGIG (reference sequence). V lost 4 bases and J lost 0, with 20 bases in between. This CDR3 region has 17 residues. The CDR3 reads CAWTRWGAATSTDTQYF. The DNA for the CDR3 is TGTGCCTGGACCAGATGGGGGGCTGCCACTAGCACAGATACGCAGTATTTT.

This clonotype occurred many times. The rearrangement links TRBV4-1 to TRBJ2-3; TRBD2 matches 8 bases. With 6 bases clipped from V and 4 bases from J, the junction kept 9 bases outside the gene matches. This CDR3 is 15 amino acids long. Germline V gene sequence: CDR1 MGHRA, CDR2 YSYEKL. The DNA for the CDR3 is TGCGCCAGCAGTATCCGGGAGGGCCTCCCAGATACGCAGTATTTT. Protein product: CASSIREGLPDTQYF.

This clonotype was recorded at least ten times. V gene TRBV12-3 or TRBV12-4 combines with J gene TRBJ2-5, with D possibly being TRBD1 (6 bases). This CDR3 contains 14 residues. V was pared by 5 bases and J by 4 bases, with 14 bases between. The CDR3 bases are TGTGCCAGCAGTGCTGACAGGTCAGGAGAGACCCAGTACTTC. It is translated as CASSADRSGETQYF.

In this sample, this clonotype turned up many times. The chain links TRBV5-1 to TRBJ2-2; TRBD1 matches at 8 bases. V was pared by 2 bases and J by 3 bases, with 3 bases of the junction left unmatched. Germline loops: CDR1 SGHRS, CDR2 YFSETQ. The length of the CDR3 is 15 residues. The CDR3 DNA follows: TGCGCCAGCAGCTTAGGACAGGGAGACACCGGGGAGCTGTTTTTT. Translated: CASSLGQGDTGELFF.

This clonotype was observed a handful of times. The chain uses TRBV19 and TRBJ2-3, with a possible D match to TRBD1 (6 bases). V lost 5 bases, J lost 4 bases, and 19 bases lay in between. This CDR3 spans 16 amino acids. CDR1 and CDR2 from the germline V gene are LNHDA and SQIVND (reference sequence). CDR3 DNA sequence: TGTGCCAGTAGTCCACTATACGGCAAGGGGGCAGATACGCAGTATTTT. Translation gives CASSPLYGKGADTQYF.

The table lists this clonotype with a few counts. V and J are TRBV7-8 and TRBJ1-2; D might be TRBD1 (5 bases). V dropped 2 bases and J dropped 4 bases, with 26 bases sitting between them. The germline V gene has CDR1 SGHVS and CDR2 FQNEAQ. The length of the CDR3 is 19 residues. The CDR3 region is CASSLMGPLWGKDGYGYTF. The DNA for the CDR3 is TGTGCCAGCAGCTTAATGGGGCCACTTTGGGGGAAAGACGGCTATGGCTACACCTTC. Using reference TRBV7-8 and TRBJ1-2 for the parts outside the CDR3, the full variable domain is GAGVSQSPRYKVAKRGQDVALRCDPISGHVSLFWYQQALGQGPEFLTYFQNEAQLDKSGLPSDRFFAERPEGSVSTLKIQRTQQEDSAVYLCASSLMGPLWGKDGYGYTFGSGTRLTVV.

This clonotype was found many times. The chain carries TRBV2 and TRBJ1-2, with D uncertain. Looked up from germline, CDR1 is SNHLY and CDR2 is FYNNEI. V was shortened by 2 bases and J by 4 bases, with 5 bases between the two germline ends. The CDR3 runs to 12 residues. The CDR3 region has the DNA TGTGCCAGCAGTGAATCAGTCTATGGCTACACCTTC. This codes for CASSESVYGYTF.

This clonotype showed up many times. The chain carries TRBV2 and TRBJ1-6, with 7 bases aligning to TRBD1. J gave up 6 bases and V 6 bases, and 11 bases lay outside the gene matches. The CDR3 covers 16 residues. CDR1 and CDR2 from the germline V gene are SNHLY and FYNNEI. CDR3: CASRAGQIVTNSPLHF. The CDR3 nucleotides are TGTGCCAGCAGAGCGGGACAGATCGTGACTAATTCACCCCTCCACTTT.

The table lists this clonotype with many counts. The CDR3 DNA follows: TGTGCCAGCAGCTTAGGGCTAGCATCCTACAGCTGGGATGAGCAGTTCTTC. Translation gives CASSLGLASYSWDEQFF. J is TRBJ2-1 and V is TRBV11-2, with a weak D call TRBD2 (5 bases). The CDR3 totals 17 residues. Between the trimmed V and J ends, which lost 1 base and 8 bases, there was a span of 21 bases. The germline gives CDR1 SGHAT, CDR2 FQNNGV.

This clonotype was detected ten times or more. The genes are TRBV2 and TRBJ2-3; no reliable D call. This CDR3 is built from 14 residues. Trimming cost V 9 bases and J 2 bases, with 15 bases left between them. CDR1 and CDR2 from the germline V gene are SNHLY and FYNNEI. The CDR3 spells CASPSGVTTDTQYF. CDR3 coding DNA: TGTGCCAGTCCGTCCGGAGTCACCACAGATACGCAGTATTTT.

This clonotype has a count of ten or more. The chain couples TRBV10-3 to TRBJ2-3; a possible D gene is TRBD2 (6 bases). V gave up 2 bases and J gave up 6 bases, with 18 bases separating them. Germline V gives CDR1 ENHRY, CDR2 SYGVKD. CDR3 length: 16 residues. The chain's CDR3 is CAISETGVPGEDTQYF. The CDR3 bases are TGTGCCATCAGTGAGACGGGTGTTCCGGGGGAGGATACGCAGTATTTT.

The chain has TRBV11-2 and TRBJ2-1; 12 nucleotides line up with TRBD1. The end of the DNA fits TRBJ2-7 better, so the J call may be wrong. This CDR3 spans 13 amino acids. The germline V gene encodes CDR1 SGHAT and CDR2 FQNNGV. The CDR3 bases are TGTGCCAGCAGTGGGGACAGGGGGCATGAGCAGTACTTC. Amino acids: CASSGDRGHEQYF.

This sequence joins TRBV5-5 and TRBJ2-7, with TRBD2 matching over 9 bases. V was clipped by 2 bases and J by 3 bases; unmatched bases: 6. CDR1 is SGHKS and CDR2 is YYEKEE in the germline V gene (reference sequence). CDR3 length: 15 residues. CDR3 DNA: TGTGCCAGCAGCTTCAGACTAGCGGAGAACTACGAGCAGTACTTC. It specifies CASSFRLAENYEQYF. Supplemented by reference TRBV5-5 and TRBJ2-7, the full variable domain reads DAGVTQSPTHLIKTRGQQVTLRCSPISGHKSVSWYQQVLGQGPQFIFQYYEKEERGRGNFPDRFSARQFPNYSSELNVNALLLGDSALYLCASSFRLAENYEQYFGPGTRLTVT.

This chain joins TRBV6-1 and TRBJ2-1; 8 nucleotides align to TRBD1. CDR1 is MNHNS, CDR2 SASEGT, per germline. There are 14 residues in the CDR3. J gave up 9 bases and V 5 bases, and 9 bases lay outside the gene matches. CDR3 sequence reads: CASSFRDRSVEQFF. The CDR3 nucleotides are TGTGCCAGCAGTTTCCGGGACAGGAGCGTTGAGCAGTTCTTC.

The chain couples TRBV5-8 to TRBJ1-1, with 10 bases aligning to TRBD1. V lost 8 bases and J lost 3; bases outside the gene matches: 4. Germline CDR1 SGHTS, CDR2 YDEGEE. This CDR3 comprises 13 residues. This CDR3 reads CASTGTGDTEAFF. DNA of the CDR3: TGTGCCAGTACCGGGACAGGGGACACTGAAGCTTTCTTT. Together with reference TRBV5-8 and TRBJ1-1, the CDR3 gives the full variable domain: EAGVTQSPTHLIKTRGQQATLRCSPISGHTSVYWYQQALGLGLQFLLWYDEGEERNRGNFPPRFSGRQFPNYSSELNVNALELEDSALYLCASTGTGDTEAFFGQGTRLTVV.

This chain connects TRBV4-3 to TRBJ1-1; D is possibly TRBD1 (5 bases). This CDR3 is 14 amino acids long. The ends were cut back, 5 bases at V and 2 bases at J, with 12 bases in the middle. Looked up from germline, CDR1 is LGHNA and CDR2 is YSLEER. The CDR3 DNA reads TGCGCCAGCAGCTTCAGGGATATTAACACTGAAGCTTTCTTT. Its translation: CASSFRDINTEAFF.

This clonotype was recorded at least ten times. V is TRBV5-1 and J is TRBJ2-7, with TRBD1 matching 10 bases. The CDR3 extends over 15 amino acids. Germline V lookup: CDR1 SGHRS, CDR2 YFSETQ. V dropped 0 bases and J dropped 7; count of bases not matched to a gene: 7. CDR3 residues: CASSLETGGQGEQYF. CDR3 DNA sequence: TGCGCCAGCAGCTTGGAGACAGGGGGCCAGGGGGAGCAGTACTTC.

This clonotype was counted at least ten times. The chain links TRBV11-2 to TRBJ2-1, with TRBD2 matching 10 bases. Germline V CDR1 and CDR2: SGHAT, FQNNGV. After removal of 0 bases from V and 8 bases from J, the junction contained 10 bases not matched to a gene. This CDR3 comprises 17 residues. The CDR3 DNA is TGTGCCAGCAGCTTAGAAGGGCTAGCGGGAGATCTGGATGAGCAGTTCTTC. It encodes CASSLEGLAGDLDEQFF.

This clonotype was seen at least ten times. The chain links TRBV20-1 to TRBJ2-1, with D perhaps TRBD2 (5 bases). V was shortened by 3 bases and J by 0 bases, with 9 bases between the two germline ends. The CDR3 covers 14 residues. The V gene's germline CDR1 is DFQATT and CDR2 SNEGSKA (reference sequence). The CDR3 spells CSASGMSSYNEQFF. The CDR3 coding sequence is TGCAGTGCTAGCGGGATGAGCTCCTACAATGAGCAGTTCTTC.

This clonotype has only a few counts. The chain uses TRBV7-9 and TRBJ2-1; D gene uncertain. The germline gives CDR1 SEHNR, CDR2 FQNEAQ (reference sequence). The CDR3 consists of 11 residues. V was shortened by 10 bases and J by 6 bases, with 10 bases between the two germline ends. CDR3 DNA sequence: TGTGCCATCTCCGGGCTCAATGAGCAGTTCTTC. It translates to CAISGLNEQFF.

This chain connects TRBV6-1 to TRBJ1-1; tentatively, D is TRBD1 (5 bases). Between the trimmed V and J ends, which lost 4 bases and 5 bases, there was a span of 8 bases. The CDR3 contains 12 residues. CDR1 and CDR2 (germline): MNHNS, SASEGT. The CDR3 protein is CASSATATEAFF. Here the CDR3 DNA reads TGTGCCAGCAGTGCGACAGCTACTGAAGCTTTCTTT.

The chain links TRBV20-1 to TRBJ2-7, with a possible D match to TRBD2 (6 bases). The CDR3 contains 14 residues. Looked up from germline, CDR1 is DFQATT and CDR2 is SNEGSKA (reference sequence). The V and J ends lost 1 base and 4 bases respectively, with 14 bases between them. CDR3: CSARGLEREYEQYF. CDR3 sequence (DNA): TGCAGTGCTAGAGGACTAGAACGGGAGTACGAGCAGTACTTC.

In its sample, this clonotype was seen a few times. The V and J genes are TRBV29-1 and TRBJ2-7; possibly TRBD1 or TRBD2 for D (5 bases each). The CDR3 runs 14 residues. CDR1 and CDR2 (germline): SQVTM, ANQGSEA. V lost 6 bases and J lost 0, with 15 bases in between. The CDR3 region is CSVQEGLASYEQYF. The CDR3 DNA reads TGCAGCGTCCAAGAGGGGCTAGCCTCCTACGAGCAGTACTTC.

This clonotype showed up many times. The genes are TRBV30 and TRBJ2-1; TRBD2 matches 8 bases. Trimming at V came to 2 bases and at J to 7 bases, leaving 13 bases not matched to a gene. CDR3 length equals 16 residues. Germline V gives CDR1 GTSNPN, CDR2 SVGIG (reference sequence). This chain's CDR3 is CAWSPPGAGGLNEQFF. CDR3 sequence (DNA): TGTGCCTGGAGTCCACCGGGGGCGGGAGGTTTAAATGAGCAGTTCTTC.